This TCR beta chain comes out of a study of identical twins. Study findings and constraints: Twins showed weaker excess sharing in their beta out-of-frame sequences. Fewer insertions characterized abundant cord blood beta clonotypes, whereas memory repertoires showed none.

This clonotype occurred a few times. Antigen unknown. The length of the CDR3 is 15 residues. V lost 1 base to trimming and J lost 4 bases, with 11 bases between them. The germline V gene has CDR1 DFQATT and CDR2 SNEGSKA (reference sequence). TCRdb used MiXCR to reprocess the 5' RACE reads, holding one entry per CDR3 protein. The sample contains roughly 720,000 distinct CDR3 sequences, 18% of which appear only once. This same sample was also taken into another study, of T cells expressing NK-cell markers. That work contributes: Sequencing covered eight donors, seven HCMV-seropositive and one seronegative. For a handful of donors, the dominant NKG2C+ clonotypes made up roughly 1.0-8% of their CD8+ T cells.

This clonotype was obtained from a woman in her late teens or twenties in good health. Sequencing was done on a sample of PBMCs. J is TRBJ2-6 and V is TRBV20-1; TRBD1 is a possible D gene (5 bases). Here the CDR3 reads CSARVRVGGANVLTF. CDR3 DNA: TGCAGTGCTAGAGTCAGGGTGGGGGGGGCCAACGTCCTGACTTTC.